The sample holds many counts of the clone carrying this T cell receptor (beta chain). This sample was included in a study of blood T cell repertoires in COVID-19. V gave up 1 base and J gave up 4 bases; unmatched junction bases: 3. CDR3 size: 17 residues. Germline V gene sequence: CDR1 MGHRA, CDR2 YSYEKL. Sequencing was performed with immunoSEQ multiplex PCR; in TCRdb, only in-frame clones are kept and a portion is missing. The data show about 80,000 clones, with approximately 76% seen just once and approximately 15% held by the top ten. Sequencing input: peripheral blood. The chain is built from TRBV4-1 and TRBJ2-2, with 13 bases fitting TRBD2. This clonotype was sampled from a man between 65 and 80 years old with active or convalescent COVID-19. CDR3 in DNA: TGCGCCAGCAGCCAAGGGGGACTAGCGGGGCTCACCGGGGAGCTGTTTTTT. Encoded protein: CASSQGGLAGLTGELFF.